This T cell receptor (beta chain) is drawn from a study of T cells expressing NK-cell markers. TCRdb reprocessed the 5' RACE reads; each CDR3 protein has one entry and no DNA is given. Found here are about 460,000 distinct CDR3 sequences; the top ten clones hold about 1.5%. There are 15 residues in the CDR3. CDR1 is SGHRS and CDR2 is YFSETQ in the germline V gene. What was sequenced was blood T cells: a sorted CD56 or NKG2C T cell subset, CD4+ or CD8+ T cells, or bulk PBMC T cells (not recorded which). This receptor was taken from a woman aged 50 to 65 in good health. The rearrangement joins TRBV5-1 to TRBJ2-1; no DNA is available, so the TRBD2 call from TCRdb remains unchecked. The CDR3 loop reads CASTPRAEGYNEQFF.